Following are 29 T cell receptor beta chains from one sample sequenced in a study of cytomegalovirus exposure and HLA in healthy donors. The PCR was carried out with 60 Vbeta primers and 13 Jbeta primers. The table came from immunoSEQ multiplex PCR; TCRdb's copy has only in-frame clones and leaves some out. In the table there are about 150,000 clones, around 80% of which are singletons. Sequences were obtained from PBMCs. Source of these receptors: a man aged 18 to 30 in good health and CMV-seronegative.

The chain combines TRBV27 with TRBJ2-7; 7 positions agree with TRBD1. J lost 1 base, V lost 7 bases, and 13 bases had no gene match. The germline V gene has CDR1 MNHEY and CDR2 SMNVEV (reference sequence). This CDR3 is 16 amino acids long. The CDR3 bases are TGTGCCAGCACCCCTTCGTCGGGACAGCAATCCTACGAGCAGTACTTC. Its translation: CASTPSSGQQSYEQYF.

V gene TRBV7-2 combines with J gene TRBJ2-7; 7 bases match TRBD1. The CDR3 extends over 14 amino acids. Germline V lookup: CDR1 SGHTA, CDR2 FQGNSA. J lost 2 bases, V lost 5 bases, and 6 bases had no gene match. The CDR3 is CASSPTGAPYEQYF. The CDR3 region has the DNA TGTGCCAGCAGCCCCACAGGGGCCCCCTACGAGCAGTACTTC.

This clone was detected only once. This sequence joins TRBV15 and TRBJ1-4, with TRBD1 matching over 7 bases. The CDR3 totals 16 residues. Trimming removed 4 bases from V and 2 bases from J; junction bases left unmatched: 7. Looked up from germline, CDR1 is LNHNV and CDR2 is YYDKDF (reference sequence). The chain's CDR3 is CATSTGGGSTNEKLFF. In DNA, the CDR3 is TGTGCCACCAGCACGGGAGGGGGCTCGACTAATGAAAAACTGTTTTTT.

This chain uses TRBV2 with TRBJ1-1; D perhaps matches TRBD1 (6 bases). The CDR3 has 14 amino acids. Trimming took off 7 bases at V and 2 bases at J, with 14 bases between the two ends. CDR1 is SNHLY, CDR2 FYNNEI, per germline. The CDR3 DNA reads TGTGCCAGCAACCAGCGGGGGCTAAACACTGAAGCTTTCTTT. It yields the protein CASNQRGLNTEAFF.

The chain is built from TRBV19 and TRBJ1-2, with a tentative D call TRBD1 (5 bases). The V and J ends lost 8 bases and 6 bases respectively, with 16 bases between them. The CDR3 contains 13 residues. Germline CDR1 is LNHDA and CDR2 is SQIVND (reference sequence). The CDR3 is CASRAEGLHGYTF. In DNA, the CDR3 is TGTGCCAGTCGCGCGGAGGGGTTGCATGGCTACACCTTC.

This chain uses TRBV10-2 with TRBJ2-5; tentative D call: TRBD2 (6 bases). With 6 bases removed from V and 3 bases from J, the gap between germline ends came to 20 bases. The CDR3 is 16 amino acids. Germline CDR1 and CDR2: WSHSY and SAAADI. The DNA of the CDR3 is TGCGCCAGCAGCCAGAGGCGGGGCCCCCTAGAAGAGACCCAGTACTTC. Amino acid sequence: CASSQRRGPLEETQYF.

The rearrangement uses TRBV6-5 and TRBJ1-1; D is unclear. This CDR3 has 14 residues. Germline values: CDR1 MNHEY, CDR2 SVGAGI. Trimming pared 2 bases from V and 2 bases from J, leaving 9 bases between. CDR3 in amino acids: CASSYDGSNTEAFF. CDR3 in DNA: TGTGCCAGCAGTTACGACGGGTCCAACACTGAAGCTTTCTTT.

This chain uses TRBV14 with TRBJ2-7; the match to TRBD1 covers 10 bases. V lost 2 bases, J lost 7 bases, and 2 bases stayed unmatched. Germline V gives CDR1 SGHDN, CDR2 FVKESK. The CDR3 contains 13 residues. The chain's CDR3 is CASSQRTGGEQYF. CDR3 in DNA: TGTGCCAGCAGCCAAAGGACAGGGGGGGAGCAGTACTTC.

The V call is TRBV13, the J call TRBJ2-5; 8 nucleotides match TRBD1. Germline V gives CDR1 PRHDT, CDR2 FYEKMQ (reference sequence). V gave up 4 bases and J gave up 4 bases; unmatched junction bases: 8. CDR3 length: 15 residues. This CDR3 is CASSSRTGSGETQYF. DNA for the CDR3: TGTGCCAGCAGCTCCCGGACAGGGTCAGGAGAGACCCAGTACTTC.

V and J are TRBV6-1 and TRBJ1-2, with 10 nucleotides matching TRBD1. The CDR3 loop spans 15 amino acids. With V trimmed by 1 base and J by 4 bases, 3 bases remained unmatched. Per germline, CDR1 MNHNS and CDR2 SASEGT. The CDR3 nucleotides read TGTGCCAGCAGTGAAGGGACAGGGGGGGCCTATGGCTACACCTTC. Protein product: CASSEGTGGAYGYTF.

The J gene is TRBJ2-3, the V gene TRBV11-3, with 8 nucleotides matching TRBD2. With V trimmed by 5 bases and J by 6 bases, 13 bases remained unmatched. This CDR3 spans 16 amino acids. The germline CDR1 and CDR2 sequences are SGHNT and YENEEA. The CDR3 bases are TGTGCCAGCAGCCGCTCGGCGGGAGGTGAGAGTGATACGCAGTATTTT. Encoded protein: CASSRSAGGESDTQYF.

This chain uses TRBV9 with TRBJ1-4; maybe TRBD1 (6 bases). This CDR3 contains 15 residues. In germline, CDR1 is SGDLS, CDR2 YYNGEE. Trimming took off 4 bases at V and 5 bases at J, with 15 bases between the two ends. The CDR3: CASSPTGFGNEKLFF. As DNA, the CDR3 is TGTGCCAGCAGCCCTACAGGGTTTGGAAATGAAAAACTGTTTTTT.

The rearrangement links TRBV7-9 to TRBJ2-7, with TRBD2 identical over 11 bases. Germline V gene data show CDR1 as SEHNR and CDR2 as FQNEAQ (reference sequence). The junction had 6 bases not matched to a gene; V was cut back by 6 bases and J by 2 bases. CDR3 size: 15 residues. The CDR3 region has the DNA TGTGCCAGCAGTCCCACTAGCGGGGGAGCCTACGAGCAGTACTTC. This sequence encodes CASSPTSGGAYEQYF.

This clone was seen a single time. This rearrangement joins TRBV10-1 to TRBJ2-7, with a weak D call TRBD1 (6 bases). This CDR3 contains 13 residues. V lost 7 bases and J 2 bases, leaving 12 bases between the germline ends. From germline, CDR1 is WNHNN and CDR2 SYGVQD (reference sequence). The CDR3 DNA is TGCGCCAGCACCGGGGACACCACCTACGAGCAGTACTTC. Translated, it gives CASTGDTTYEQYF.

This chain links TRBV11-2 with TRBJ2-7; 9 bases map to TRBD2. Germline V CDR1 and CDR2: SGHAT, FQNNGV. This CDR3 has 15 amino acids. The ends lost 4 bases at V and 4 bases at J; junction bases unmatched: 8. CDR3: CASSSLIAGVYEQYF. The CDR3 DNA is TGTGCCAGCAGCTCGCTTATAGCGGGAGTATACGAGCAGTACTTC.

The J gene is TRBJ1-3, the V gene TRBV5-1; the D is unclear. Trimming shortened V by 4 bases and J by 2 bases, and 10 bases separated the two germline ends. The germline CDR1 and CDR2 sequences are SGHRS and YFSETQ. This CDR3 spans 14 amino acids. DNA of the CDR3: TGCGCCAGCAGCAACGGACTTGCTGGAAACACCATATATTTT. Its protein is CASSNGLAGNTIYF.

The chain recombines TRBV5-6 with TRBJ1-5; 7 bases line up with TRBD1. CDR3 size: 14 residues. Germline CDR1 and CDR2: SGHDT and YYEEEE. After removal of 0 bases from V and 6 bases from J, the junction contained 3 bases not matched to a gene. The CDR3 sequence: CASSLGQGGQPQHF. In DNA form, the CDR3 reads TGTGCCAGCAGCTTGGGACAGGGCGGTCAGCCCCAGCATTTT. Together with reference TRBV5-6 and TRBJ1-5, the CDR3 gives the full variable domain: DAGVTQSPTHLIKTRGQQVTLRCSPKSGHDTVSWYQQALGQGPQFIFQYYEEEERQRGNFPDRFSGHQFPNYSSELNVNALLLGDSALYLCASSLGQGGQPQHFGDGTRLSIL.

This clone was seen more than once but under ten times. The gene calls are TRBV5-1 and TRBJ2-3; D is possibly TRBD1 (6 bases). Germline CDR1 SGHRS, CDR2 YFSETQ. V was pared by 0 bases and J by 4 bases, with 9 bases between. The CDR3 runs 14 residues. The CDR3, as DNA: TGCGCCAGCAGCTTGGCCAGGGGTTCAGATACGCAGTATTTT. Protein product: CASSLARGSDTQYF. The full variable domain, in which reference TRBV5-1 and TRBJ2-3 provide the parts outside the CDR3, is KAGVTQTPRYLIKTRGQQVTLSCSPISGHRSVSWYQQTPGQGLQFLFEYFSETQRNKGNFPGRFSGRQFSNSRSEMNVSTLELGDSALYLCASSLARGSDTQYFGPGTRLTVL.

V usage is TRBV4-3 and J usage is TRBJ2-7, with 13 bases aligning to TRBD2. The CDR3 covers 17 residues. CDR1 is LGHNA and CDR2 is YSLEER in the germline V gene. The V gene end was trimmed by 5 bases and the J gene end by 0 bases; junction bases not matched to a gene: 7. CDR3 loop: CASSAGLAGSPSYEQYF. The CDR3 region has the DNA TGCGCCAGCAGCGCGGGACTAGCGGGATCGCCCTCCTACGAGCAGTACTTC.

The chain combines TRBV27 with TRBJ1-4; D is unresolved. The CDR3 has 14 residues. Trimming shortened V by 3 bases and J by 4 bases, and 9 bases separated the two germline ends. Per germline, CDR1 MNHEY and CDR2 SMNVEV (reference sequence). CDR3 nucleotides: TGTGCCAGCAGTTTCTTGTCAGATAATGAAAAACTGTTTTTT. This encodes CASSFLSDNEKLFF.

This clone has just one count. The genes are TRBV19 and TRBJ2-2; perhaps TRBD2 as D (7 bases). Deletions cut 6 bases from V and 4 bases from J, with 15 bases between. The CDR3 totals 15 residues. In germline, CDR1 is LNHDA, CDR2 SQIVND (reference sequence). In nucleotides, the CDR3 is TGTGCCAGTAGGGAGCGGGACACCCCCACCGGGGAGCTGTTTTTT. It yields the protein CASRERDTPTGELFF.

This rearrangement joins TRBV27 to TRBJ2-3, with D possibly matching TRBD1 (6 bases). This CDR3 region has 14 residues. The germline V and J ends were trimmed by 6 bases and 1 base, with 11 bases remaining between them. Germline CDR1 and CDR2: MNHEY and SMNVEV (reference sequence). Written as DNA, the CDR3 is TGTGCCAGCAGGAAGGGGGACCGCACAGATACGCAGTATTTT. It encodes CASRKGDRTDTQYF.

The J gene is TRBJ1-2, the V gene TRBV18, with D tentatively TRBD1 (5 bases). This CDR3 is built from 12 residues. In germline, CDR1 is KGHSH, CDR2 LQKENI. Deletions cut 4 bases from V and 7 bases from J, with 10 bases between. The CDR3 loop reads CASSQGVSGYTF. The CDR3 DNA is TGTGCCAGCTCACAAGGGGTCAGTGGCTACACCTTC.

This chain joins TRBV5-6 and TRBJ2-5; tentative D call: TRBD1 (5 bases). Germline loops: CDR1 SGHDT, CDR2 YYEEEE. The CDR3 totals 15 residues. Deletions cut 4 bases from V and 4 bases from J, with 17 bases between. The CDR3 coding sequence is TGTGCCAGCAGCGGCGCTTCCAGGGTCACAGAGACCCAGTACTTC. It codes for CASSGASRVTETQYF.

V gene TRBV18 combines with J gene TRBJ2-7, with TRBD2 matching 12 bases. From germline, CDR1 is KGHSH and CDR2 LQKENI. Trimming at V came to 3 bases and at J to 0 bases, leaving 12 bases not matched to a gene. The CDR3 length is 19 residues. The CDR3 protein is CASSPRALRGLAGSYEQYF. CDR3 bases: TGTGCCAGCTCACCGCGGGCACTCCGGGGACTAGCGGGCTCCTACGAGCAGTACTTC.

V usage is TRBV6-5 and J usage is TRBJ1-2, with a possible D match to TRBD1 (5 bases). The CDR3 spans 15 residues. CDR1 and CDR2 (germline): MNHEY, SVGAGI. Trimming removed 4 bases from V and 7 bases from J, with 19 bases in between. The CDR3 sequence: CASSSHSSQAVGYTF. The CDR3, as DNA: TGTGCCAGCAGTTCCCACTCTTCACAGGCGGTTGGCTACACCTTC.

CDR3 in amino acids: CASSERGYTQYF. The CDR3 nucleotides read TGTGCCAGCAGTGAGAGGGGGTATACGCAGTATTTT. The chain couples TRBV2 to TRBJ2-3; D is possibly TRBD1 (6 bases). The CDR3 is 12 residues long. V was cut by 3 bases and J by 7 bases, with 8 bases left in between. Germline CDR1 SNHLY, CDR2 FYNNEI.

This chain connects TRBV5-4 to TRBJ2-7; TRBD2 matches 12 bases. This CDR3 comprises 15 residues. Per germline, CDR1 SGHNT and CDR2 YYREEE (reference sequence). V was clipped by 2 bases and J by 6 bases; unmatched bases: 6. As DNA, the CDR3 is TGTGCCAGCAGCTTCGTCCTAGCGGGAGGGAGCGAGCAGTACTTC. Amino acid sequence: CASSFVLAGGSEQYF. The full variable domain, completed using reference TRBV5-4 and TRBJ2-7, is ETGVTQSPTHLIKTRGQQVTLRCSSQSGHNTVSWYQQALGQGPQFIFQYYREEENGRGNFPPRFSGLQFPNYSSELNVNALELDDSALYLCASSFVLAGGSEQYFGPGTRLTVT.

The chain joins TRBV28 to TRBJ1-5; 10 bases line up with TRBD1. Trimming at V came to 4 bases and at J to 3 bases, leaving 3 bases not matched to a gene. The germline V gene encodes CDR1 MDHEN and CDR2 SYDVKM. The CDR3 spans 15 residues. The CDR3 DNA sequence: TGTGCCAGCAGTTCGACAGGGGGCTCCAATCAGCCCCAGCATTTT. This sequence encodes CASSSTGGSNQPQHF.